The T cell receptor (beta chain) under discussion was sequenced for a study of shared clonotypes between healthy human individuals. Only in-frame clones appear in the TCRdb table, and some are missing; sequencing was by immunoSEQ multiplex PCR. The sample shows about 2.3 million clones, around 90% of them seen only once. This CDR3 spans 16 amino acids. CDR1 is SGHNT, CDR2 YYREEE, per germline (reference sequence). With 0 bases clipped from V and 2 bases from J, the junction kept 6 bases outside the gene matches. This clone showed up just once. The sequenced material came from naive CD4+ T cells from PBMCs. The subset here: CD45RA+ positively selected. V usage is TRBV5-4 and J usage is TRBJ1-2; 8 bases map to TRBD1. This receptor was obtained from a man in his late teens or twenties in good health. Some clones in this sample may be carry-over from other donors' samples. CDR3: CASSLGTGKSNYGYTF. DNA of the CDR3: TGTGCCAGCAGCTTGGGGACAGGGAAGTCGAACTATGGCTACACCTTC.